This TCR beta chain was identified in a study of lymphopenia after photon versus proton radiotherapy. Repertoires were generated with immunoSEQ multiplex PCR, while TCRdb's copy carries only in-frame clones and drops some. This sample carries under 70,000 clones, around 90% of them seen once, and the ten largest clones take 2% to 2.5%. Regarding the study as a whole: Better survival with proton therapy was suggested as possible, not demonstrated. Larger post-nadir TCR diversity loss correlated inversely with survival in deceased patients. Photon-treated patients lost naive T cells and TCR diversity; proton-treated stayed stable.

Concerning this clone: No antigen is known for it.

The CDR3 totals 13 residues. Germline values: CDR1 LGHNT, CDR2 FRNRAP. The V and J ends lost 6 bases and 6 bases, in that order; junction bases with no gene match: 3. The chain has TRBV12-5 and TRBJ1-1, with 11 bases matching TRBD1. The receptor's source is a woman between 35 and 50 years old with cholangiocarcinoma. The sample in question was peripheral blood, obtained from a patient treated with photon-based radiotherapy. CDR3 amino acids: CASGTGQGAEAFF. In DNA form, the CDR3 reads TGTGCTAGTGGCACGGGACAGGGGGCTGAAGCTTTCTTT.